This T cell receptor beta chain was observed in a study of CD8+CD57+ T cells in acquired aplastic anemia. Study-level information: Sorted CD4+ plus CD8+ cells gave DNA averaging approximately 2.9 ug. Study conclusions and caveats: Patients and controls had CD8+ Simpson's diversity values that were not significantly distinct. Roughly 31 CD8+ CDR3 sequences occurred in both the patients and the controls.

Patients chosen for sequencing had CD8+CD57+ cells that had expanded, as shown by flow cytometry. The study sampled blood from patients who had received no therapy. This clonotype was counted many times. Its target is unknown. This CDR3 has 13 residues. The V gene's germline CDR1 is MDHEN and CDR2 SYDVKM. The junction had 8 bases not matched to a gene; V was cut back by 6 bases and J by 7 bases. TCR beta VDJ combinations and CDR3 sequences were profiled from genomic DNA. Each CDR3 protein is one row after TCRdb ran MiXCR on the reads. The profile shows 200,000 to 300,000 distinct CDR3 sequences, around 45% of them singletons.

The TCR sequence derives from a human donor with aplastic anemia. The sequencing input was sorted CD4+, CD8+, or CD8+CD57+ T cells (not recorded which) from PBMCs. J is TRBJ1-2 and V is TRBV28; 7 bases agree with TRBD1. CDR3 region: CASRPGGEGGYTF. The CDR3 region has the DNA TGTGCCAGCAGACCAGGGGGTGAGGGTGGCTACACCTTC.